The entry that follows covers one T cell receptor beta chain sequence. The data are from a study of blood T cell repertoires in COVID-19. V lost 4 bases, J lost 0 bases, and 8 bases lay in between. The CDR3 runs 14 residues. Germline loops: CDR1 SGDLS, CDR2 YYNGEE. Clones were read by immunoSEQ multiplex PCR, and TCRdb kept only the in-frame ones, dropping some. The sample records tens of thousands of clones, roughly 92% being singletons. The material sequenced was peripheral blood. The chain employs TRBV9 and TRBJ1-3, with D unresolved. The sequence was obtained from a woman aged 60-70 years with active COVID-19. The CDR3 coding sequence is TGTGCCAGCAGCCAAGATAGCTCTGGAAACACCATATATTTT. Its protein is CASSQDSSGNTIYF.